Reported below is one TCR beta chain. Antigen: not known. The time point here: week 11, during vaccination. Doses of 300 ug of mutant IDH1 20-mer peptide were given with topical imiquimod. This CDR3 spans 15 amino acids. V was pared by 1 base and J by 0 bases, with 9 bases between. Looked up from germline, CDR1 is LNHDA and CDR2 is SQIVND (reference sequence). The data stem from a study of a mutant IDH1 vaccine in newly diagnosed glioma. Study-wide context: Commencement of vaccination occurred 4-6 weeks following radiotherapy alone, or concurrently with temozolomide cycles.

Some clones are missing from TCRdb's copy, which holds only in-frame ones; the method was immunoSEQ multiplex PCR. The top ten hold over 2% of the sample, which has 50,000 to 65,000 clones, roughly nine tenths seen once. This TCR was recovered from a man over 45 with glioma. The V gene is TRBV19, the J gene TRBJ2-5; a weak D match, TRBD2 (5 bases). The sequenced sample was PBMCs, obtained from a glioma patient whose treatment included an IDH1 peptide vaccine. The CDR3 spells CASSIASGHQETQYF. DNA for the CDR3: TGTGCCAGTAGTATAGCCAGCGGCCACCAAGAGACCCAGTACTTC.